These T cell receptor beta chains were read from a single sample in a study of blood T cell repertoires in COVID-19. Libraries were prepared by immunoSEQ multiplex PCR; TCRdb keeps only in-frame clonotypes and omits some of them. The table includes more than 300,000 clones, roughly 90% detected once. The sample consisted of PBMCs or T cells enriched from blood (not recorded which). The receptors stem from a woman aged 25-40 years who had been exposed to COVID-19. The CDR3 runs from the conserved cysteine through the conserved F or W. The order of the fields is CDR3 length, J gene, V gene, clone size, D gene, CDR3 DNA, CDR3 protein. D genes are given only for firm matches. Some rows have no size entry. The others give once, few or many, or a class for an expanded clone.

15,TRBJ2-1,TRBV13,-,-,TGTGCCAGCAGCTTAGAGACTAGTCCCAGAGATGAGCAGTTCTTC,CASSLETSPRDEQFF
13,TRBJ1-6,TRBV7-9,-,-,TGTGCCAGCAGCAAGGACAGCGGTTCACCCCTCCACTTT,CASSKDSGSPLHF
13,TRBJ2-5,TRBV5-4,-,-,TGTGCCAGCAGCGTCAGGTGGGAAGAGACCCAGTACTTC,CASSVRWEETQYF
15,TRBJ2-7,TRBV7-2,-,TRBD2,TGTGCCAGCAGCTTATGGAGCGGGGGAGTCTACGAGCAGTACTTC,CASSLWSGGVYEQYF
17,TRBJ1-2,TRBV3-1/TRBV3-2,-,-,TGTGCCAGCAGCCAAGAAGGCGGGGCGAGAAGTAACTATGGCTACACCTTC,CASSQEGGARSNYGYTF
18,TRBJ1-6,TRBV5-4,-,-,TGTGCCAGCAGACACCACGGGGGGGCAAGCTCCTATAATTCACCCCTCCACTTT,CASRHHGGASSYNSPLHF
14,TRBJ1-2,TRBV3-1/TRBV3-2,once,-,TGTGCCAGCAGCCCCGCCGGGTCGGGCTATGGCTACACCTTC,CASSPAGSGYGYTF
15,TRBJ1-4,TRBV4-2,-,-,TGTGCCAGCAGCCAAGTCCCAGCAACTAATGAAAAACTGTTTTTT,CASSQVPATNEKLFF
13,TRBJ1-1,TRBV27,-,TRBD1,TGTGCCAGCAGCTGGGACAGGGACACTGAAGCTTTCTTT,CASSWDRDTEAFF
17,TRBJ1-1,TRBV5-3,once,-,TGTGCCAGAAGCCCGGAACCCGGGACCCCGGGGGACACTGAAGCTTTCTTT,CARSPEPGTPGDTEAFF